A selection of T cell receptor beta chains follows, all from one sample in a study of cytomegalovirus exposure and HLA in healthy donors. TCRdb keeps only in-frame clones here, not all; method: immunoSEQ multiplex PCR. This table has over 150,000 clones, approximately 67% appearing once. The sample was PBMCs. The receptors were gathered from a woman in her late teens or twenties in good health and CMV-seropositive. The CDR3 runs from the conserved cysteine through the conserved F or W. D genes are given only for firm matches. Size tells how often a clone was seen (once, few, many) or the class of an expanded clone, and some rows leave it out.

>TRBV28|TRBJ1-2|.|TRBD1
TGTGCCAGCAGTTGGGACAGGCATGGCTACACCTTC
CASSWDRHGYTF
>TRBV27|TRBJ1-4|.|TRBD1
TGTGCCAGCAGTTTCCTCACCCCGGGACAGGGAGTTGAAAAACTGTTTTTT
CASSFLTPGQGVEKLFF
>TRBV7-9|TRBJ2-7|.|TRBD2
TGTGCCAGCAGCCCCACCTTGACTAGCGGGATCGACGAGCAGTACTTC
CASSPTLTSGIDEQYF
>TRBV9|TRBJ1-6|once|.
TGTGCCAGCAGCGTTGACGGGTCAATAGATTCACCCCTCCACTTT
CASSVDGSIDSPLHF
>TRBV9|TRBJ2-3|.|.
TGTGCCAGCAAGAAGGGGCTATTTACAGATACGCAGTATTTT
CASKKGLFTDTQYF
>TRBV9|TRBJ2-2|once|.
TGTGCCAGCAGCCCACCTGTAAACTATCTTTCGAACACCGGGGAGCTGTTTTTT
CASSPPVNYLSNTGELFF
>TRBV30|TRBJ2-2|.|.
TGTGCCTGGACCCGGGTGAGGTACACCGGGGAGCTGTTTTTT
CAWTRVRYTGELFF
>TRBV7-7|TRBJ2-1|.|TRBD2
TGTGCTAGCAGCTTAGCATTACCCGGGACTACTAATAACAATGAGCAGTTCTTC
CASSLALPGTTNNNEQFF
>TRBV29-1|TRBJ2-7|.|.
TGCAGCGTTCTTCTACTTAAAAGCTACGAGCAGTACTTC
CSVLLLKSYEQYF
>TRBV7-3|TRBJ1-1|.|.
TGTGCCAGCAGCTTAGGTTTTGGGGAGGACACTGAAGCTTTCTTT
CASSLGFGEDTEAFF
>TRBV6-1|TRBJ2-2|.|TRBD1
TGTGCCAGCAGTGAAGCATTTCGGACAGGGAGGACCGGGGAGCTGTTTTTT
CASSEAFRTGRTGELFF
>TRBV30|TRBJ1-5|.|.
TGTGCCTGGAGTAGAGGGGTAGGGGGTCAGCCCCAGCATTTT
CAWSRGVGGQPQHF
>TRBV30|TRBJ2-7|.|.
TGTGCCTGGGGAACAGGGAACGAGCAGTACTTC
CAWGTGNEQYF
>TRBV30|TRBJ1-2|.|.
TGTGCCTGGAGTCAGAATGGCTACACCTTC
CAWSQNGYTF
>TRBV7-9|TRBJ1-1|.|TRBD1
TGTGCCAGCAGCTTGAGGACAGGGGGCGCGGGGACTGAAGCTTTCTTT
CASSLRTGGAGTEAFF
>TRBV28|TRBJ2-7|once|TRBD2
TGTGCCAGCAGTTTCGGCCTAGCGGGAGACGAGCAGTACTTC
CASSFGLAGDEQYF
>TRBV6-5|TRBJ2-5|.|TRBD2
TGTGCCAGCAGAAGCGGGAGGGACCAAGAGACCCAGTACTTC
CASRSGRDQETQYF
>TRBV5-8|TRBJ2-1|.|TRBD2
TGTGCCAGCAGCCCCGGGACTAGCTCCCACAATGAGCAGTTCTTC
CASSPGTSSHNEQFF
>TRBV4-3|TRBJ1-1|few|.
TGCGCCAGCAGCCAAGATCTGATCGGAGAGAACACTGAAGCTTTCTTT
CASSQDLIGENTEAFF
>TRBV6-1|TRBJ2-1|.|TRBD2
TGTGCCAGCGGCGCGGGACTAGCGGGAGTGGTAGGGCAGTTCTTC
CASGAGLAGVVGQFF
>TRBV29-1|TRBJ1-5|.|TRBD1
TGCAGCGTTGAAGAGACAGGGGGCAATCAGCCCCAGCATTTT
CSVEETGGNQPQHF
>TRBV10-1|TRBJ2-3|.|.
TGCGCCAGCAGCGAGACTAGAAGGATCACAGATACGCAGTATTTT
CASSETRRITDTQYF
>TRBV19|TRBJ1-1|.|TRBD1
TGTGCCAGTAGTATAGTGGACAGGGGGCTGGCTGAAGCTTTCTTT
CASSIVDRGLAEAFF
>TRBV11-2|TRBJ2-1|.|TRBD2
TGTGCCAGCAGCTCAGGGGGTTGGGGACTAGCGGGAGACAATGAGCAGTTCTTC
CASSSGGWGLAGDNEQFF
>TRBV14|TRBJ1-1|.|.
TGTGCCAGCAGCCAAGTGGCGGGGATGAAGGCTGAAGCTTTCTTT
CASSQVAGMKAEAFF
>TRBV4-1|TRBJ1-2|.|TRBD1
TGCGCCAGCAGCCGGCCCCCCGGGACAGGGGCTTTCGGCTACACCTTC
CASSRPPGTGAFGYTF
>TRBV6-5|TRBJ1-3|.|.
TGTGCCAGCAGTCGGTTGAGGGCGGCGGGAAACACCATATATTTT
CASSRLRAAGNTIYF
>TRBV27|TRBJ1-2|.|.
TGTGCCAGCAGTTCATATTCAGGATCCTATGGCTACACCTTC
CASSSYSGSYGYTF
>TRBV6-1|TRBJ2-7|.|.
TGTGCCAGCAGTGAAGAAACGGTCCAGGCCTACGAGCAGTACTTC
CASSEETVQAYEQYF
>TRBV2|TRBJ2-7|.|.
TGTGCCAGCAGTGGCGTCATAGAAAATTACGAGCAGTACTTC
CASSGVIENYEQYF
>TRBV4-2|TRBJ2-7|.|TRBD2
TGTGCCAGCAGCCAAGGATTTAGCGGGGCGGGCGAGCAGTACTTC
CASSQGFSGAGEQYF
>TRBV19|TRBJ2-6|few|TRBD1
TGTGCCAGTACCTGGGACAGGTCATACGACGTCCTGACTTTC
CASTWDRSYDVLTF
>TRBV6-6|TRBJ1-1|.|.
TGTGCCAGCATTGGCACAGGGACCACTGAAGCTTTCTTT
CASIGTGTTEAFF
>TRBV27|TRBJ2-1|.|TRBD2
TGTGCCAGCCGTACCCAAAGCGGGAGGGCCATTTTGATAGGCGATGAGCAGTTCTTC
CASRTQSGRAILIGDEQFF
>TRBV4-1|TRBJ2-7|few|.
TGCGCCAGCAGCCAACAAGAGGGGAGGCACGGGCAGTACTTC
CASSQQEGRHGQYF
>TRBV19|TRBJ2-1|.|.
TGTGCCAGTAGTATAAGATCCCGGACTTCATACAATGAGCAGTTCTTC
CASSIRSRTSYNEQFF
>TRBV11-2|TRBJ2-3|once|.
TGTGCCAGCAGCTTATATTCTTACACAGATACGCAGTATTTT
CASSLYSYTDTQYF
>TRBV5-4|TRBJ2-3|.|TRBD1
TGTGCCAGCAGCTTTCGGGCAGGGGGCTTAGGGGATACGCAGTATTTT
CASSFRAGGLGDTQYF
>TRBV14|TRBJ1-1|.|TRBD1
TGTGCCAGCAGCCACAGACAGGGGACCAACACTGAAGCTTTCTTT
CASSHRQGTNTEAFF
>TRBV5-1|TRBJ2-1|.|.
TGCGCCAGCAGCTTGTTATCCCAGGGATTTATCAATGAGCAGTTCTTC
CASSLLSQGFINEQFF